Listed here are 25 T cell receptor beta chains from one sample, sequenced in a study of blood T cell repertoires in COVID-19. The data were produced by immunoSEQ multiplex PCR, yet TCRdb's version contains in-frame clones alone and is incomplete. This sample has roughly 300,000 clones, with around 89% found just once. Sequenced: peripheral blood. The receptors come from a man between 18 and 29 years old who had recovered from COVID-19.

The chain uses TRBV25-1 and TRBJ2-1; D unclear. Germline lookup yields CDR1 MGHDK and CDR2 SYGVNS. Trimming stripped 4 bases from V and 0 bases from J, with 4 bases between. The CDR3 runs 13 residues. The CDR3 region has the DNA TGTGCCAGCAGTGGTAGCTCCTACAATGAGCAGTTCTTC. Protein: CASSGSSYNEQFF.

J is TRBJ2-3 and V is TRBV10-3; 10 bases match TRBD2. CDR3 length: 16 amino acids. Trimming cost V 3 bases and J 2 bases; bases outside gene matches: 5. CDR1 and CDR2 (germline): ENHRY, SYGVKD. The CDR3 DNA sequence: TGTGCCATCAGTGATAGGCTAGCGGGGGACACAGATACGCAGTATTTT. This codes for CAISDRLAGDTDTQYF.

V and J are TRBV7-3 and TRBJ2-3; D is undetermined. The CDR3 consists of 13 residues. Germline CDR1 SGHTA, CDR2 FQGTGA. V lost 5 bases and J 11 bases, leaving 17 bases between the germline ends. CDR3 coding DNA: TGTGCCAGCAGCATAGGCAGCCCCCGGGTGCAGTATTTT. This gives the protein CASSIGSPRVQYF. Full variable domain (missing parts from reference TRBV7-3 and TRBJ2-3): GAGVSQTPSNKVTEKGKYVELRCDPISGHTALYWYRQSLGQGPEFLIYFQGTGAADDSGLPNDRFFAVRPEGSVSTLKIQRTERGDSAVYLCASSIGSPRVQYFGPGTRLTVL.

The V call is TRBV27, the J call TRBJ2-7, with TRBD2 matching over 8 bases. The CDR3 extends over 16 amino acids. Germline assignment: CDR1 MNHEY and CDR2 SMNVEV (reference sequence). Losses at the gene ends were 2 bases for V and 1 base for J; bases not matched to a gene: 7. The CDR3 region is CASSLTGAGGSYEQYF. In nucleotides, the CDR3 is TGTGCCAGCAGTTTAACCGGGGCGGGGGGATCCTACGAGCAGTACTTC.

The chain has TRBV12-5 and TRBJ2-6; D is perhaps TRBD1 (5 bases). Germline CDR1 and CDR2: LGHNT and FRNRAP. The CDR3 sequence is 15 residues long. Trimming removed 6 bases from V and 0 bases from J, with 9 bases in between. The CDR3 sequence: CASGDIISGANVLTF. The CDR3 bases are TGTGCTAGTGGGGACATTATCTCTGGGGCCAACGTCCTGACTTTC.

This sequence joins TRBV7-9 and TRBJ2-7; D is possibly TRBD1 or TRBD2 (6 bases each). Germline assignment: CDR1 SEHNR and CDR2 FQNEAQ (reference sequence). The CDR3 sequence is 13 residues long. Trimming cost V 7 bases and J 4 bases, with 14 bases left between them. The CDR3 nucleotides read TGTGCCAGCACCCAAGGGGGGAGGTACGAGCAGTACTTC. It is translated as CASTQGGRYEQYF. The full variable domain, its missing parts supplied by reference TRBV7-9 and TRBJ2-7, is DTGVSQNPRHKITKRGQNVTFRCDPISEHNRLYWYRQTLGQGPEFLTYFQNEAQLEKSRLLSDRFSAERPKGSFSTLEIQRTEQGDSAMYLCASTQGGRYEQYFGPGTRLTVT.

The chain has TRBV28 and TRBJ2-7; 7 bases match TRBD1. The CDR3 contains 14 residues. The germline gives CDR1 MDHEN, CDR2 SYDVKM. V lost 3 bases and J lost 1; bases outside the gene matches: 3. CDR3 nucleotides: TGTGCCAGCAGTTTTCGGGACAGATCCTACGAGCAGTACTTC. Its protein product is CASSFRDRSYEQYF.

The DNA of the CDR3 is TGTGCCAGCAGTTATGGGGAGGGGAACACTGAAGCTTTCTTT. Its protein is CASSYGEGNTEAFF. V and J are TRBV6-6 and TRBJ1-1; D unclear. The germline gives CDR1 MNHNY, CDR2 SVGAGI (reference sequence). This CDR3 has 14 residues. The V end lost 3 bases, the J end lost 1 base, and 9 bases lay between the germline ends.

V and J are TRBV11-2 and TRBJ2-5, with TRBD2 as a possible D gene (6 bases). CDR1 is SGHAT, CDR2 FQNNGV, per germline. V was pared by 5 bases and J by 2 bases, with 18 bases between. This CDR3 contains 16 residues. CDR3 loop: CASSRSTGTYQETQYF. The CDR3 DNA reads TGTGCCAGCAGCCGCAGTACGGGGACTTATCAAGAGACCCAGTACTTC.

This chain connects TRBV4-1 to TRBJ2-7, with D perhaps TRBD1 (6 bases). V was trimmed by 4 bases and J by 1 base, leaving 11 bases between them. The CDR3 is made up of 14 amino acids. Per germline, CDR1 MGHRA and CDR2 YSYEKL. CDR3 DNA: TGCGCCAGCAGCCTAACGACAGGTTCCTACGAGCAGTACTTC. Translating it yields CASSLTTGSYEQYF.

DNA for the CDR3: TGTGCCAGCAGTCCCCGGGGGGGGAACACTGAAGCTTTCTTT. Residues: CASSPRGGNTEAFF. This chain links TRBV2 with TRBJ1-1; TRBD1 is a possible D gene (5 bases). Germline V CDR1 and CDR2: SNHLY, FYNNEI. CDR3 length: 14 residues. Trimming removed 5 bases from V and 1 base from J, with 11 bases in between.

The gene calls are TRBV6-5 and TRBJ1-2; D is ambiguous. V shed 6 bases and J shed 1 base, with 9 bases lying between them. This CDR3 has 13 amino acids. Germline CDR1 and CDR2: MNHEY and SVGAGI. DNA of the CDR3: TGTGCCAGCAGCCAACAGCTTAACTATGGCTACACCTTC. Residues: CASSQQLNYGYTF.

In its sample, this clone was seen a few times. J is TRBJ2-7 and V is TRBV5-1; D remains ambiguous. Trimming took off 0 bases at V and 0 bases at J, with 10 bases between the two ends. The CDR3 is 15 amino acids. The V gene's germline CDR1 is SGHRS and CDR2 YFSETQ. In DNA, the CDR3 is TGCGCCAGCAGCTTGGAAGCATACGTCTCCTACGAGCAGTACTTC. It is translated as CASSLEAYVSYEQYF.

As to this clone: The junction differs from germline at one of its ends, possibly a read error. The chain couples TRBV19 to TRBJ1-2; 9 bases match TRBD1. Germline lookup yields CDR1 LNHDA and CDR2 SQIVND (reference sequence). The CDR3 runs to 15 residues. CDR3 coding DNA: TGTGCCAGTAGTAGAACCCCAACAGGGGGCGCGGCCCCTGTCTTC. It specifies CASSRTPTGGAAPVF.

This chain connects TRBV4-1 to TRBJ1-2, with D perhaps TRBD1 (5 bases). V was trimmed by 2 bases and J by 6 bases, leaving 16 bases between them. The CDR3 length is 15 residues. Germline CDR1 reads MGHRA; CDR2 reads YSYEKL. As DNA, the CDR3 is TGCGCCAGCAGCCAAATCACAGCCGGACATAATGGCTACACCTTC. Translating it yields CASSQITAGHNGYTF.

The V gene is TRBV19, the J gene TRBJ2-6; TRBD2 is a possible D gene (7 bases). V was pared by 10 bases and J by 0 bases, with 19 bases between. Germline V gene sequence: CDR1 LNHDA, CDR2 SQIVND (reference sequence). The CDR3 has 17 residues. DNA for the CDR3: TGTGCCACCCACAAAGGGGGGGGGAGCTCTGGGGCCAACGTCCTGACTTTC. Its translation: CATHKGGGSSGANVLTF.

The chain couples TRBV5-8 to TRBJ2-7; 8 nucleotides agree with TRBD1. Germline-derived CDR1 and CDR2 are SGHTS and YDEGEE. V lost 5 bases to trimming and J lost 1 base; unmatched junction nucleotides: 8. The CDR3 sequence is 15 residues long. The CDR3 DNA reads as TGTGCCAGCAGACCCAACCGGGACAGGTCCTACGAGCAGTACTTC. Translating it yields CASRPNRDRSYEQYF.

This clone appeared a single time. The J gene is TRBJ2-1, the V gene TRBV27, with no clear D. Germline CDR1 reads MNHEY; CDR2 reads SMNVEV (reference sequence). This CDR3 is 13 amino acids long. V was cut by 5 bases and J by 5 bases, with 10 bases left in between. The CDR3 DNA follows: TGTGCCAGCAGTCTAACGAGAAACAATGAGCAGTTCTTC. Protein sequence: CASSLTRNNEQFF.

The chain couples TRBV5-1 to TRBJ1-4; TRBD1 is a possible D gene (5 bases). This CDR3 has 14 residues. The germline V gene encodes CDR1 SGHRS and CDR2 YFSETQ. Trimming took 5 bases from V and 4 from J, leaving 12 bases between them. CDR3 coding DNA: TGCGCCAGCAGGGACATGGCTGTTAATGAAAAACTGTTTTTT. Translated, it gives CASRDMAVNEKLFF.

CDR3 region: CASSVEEGRRSGYTF. The CDR3 DNA sequence: TGTGCCAGCAGCGTAGAGGAGGGGCGTCGGAGTGGCTACACCTTC. The chain recombines TRBV9 with TRBJ1-2; possibly TRBD1 for D (5 bases). This CDR3 is 15 amino acids long. V lost 0 bases and J lost 7, with 16 bases in between. CDR1 is SGDLS, CDR2 YYNGEE, per germline.

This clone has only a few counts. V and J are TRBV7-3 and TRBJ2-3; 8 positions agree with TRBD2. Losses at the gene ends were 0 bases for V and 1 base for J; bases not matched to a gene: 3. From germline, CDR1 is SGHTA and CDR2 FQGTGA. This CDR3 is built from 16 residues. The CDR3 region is CASSLTGTSRTDTQYF. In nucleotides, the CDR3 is TGTGCCAGCAGCTTAACCGGGACTAGTCGCACAGATACGCAGTATTTT.

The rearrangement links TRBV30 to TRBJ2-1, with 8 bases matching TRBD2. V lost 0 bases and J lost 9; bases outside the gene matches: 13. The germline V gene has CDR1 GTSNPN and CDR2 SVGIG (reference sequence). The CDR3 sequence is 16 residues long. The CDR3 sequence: CAWSVGIAGPLGEQFF. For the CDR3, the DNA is TGTGCCTGGAGTGTTGGTATAGCGGGACCCCTTGGTGAGCAGTTCTTC.

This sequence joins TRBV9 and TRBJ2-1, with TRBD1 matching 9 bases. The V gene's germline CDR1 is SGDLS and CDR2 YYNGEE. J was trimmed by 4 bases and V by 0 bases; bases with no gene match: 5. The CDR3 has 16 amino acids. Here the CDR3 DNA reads TGTGCCAGCAGCGTAGATTGGGACAGGGAGTACAATGAGCAGTTCTTC. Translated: CASSVDWDREYNEQFF.

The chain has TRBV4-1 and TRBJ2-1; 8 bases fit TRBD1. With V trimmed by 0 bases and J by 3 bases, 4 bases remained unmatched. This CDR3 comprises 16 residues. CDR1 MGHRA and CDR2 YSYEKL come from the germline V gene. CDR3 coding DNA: TGCGCCAGCAGCCAAGATATAGGACAGGGCTACAATGAGCAGTTCTTC. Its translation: CASSQDIGQGYNEQFF.

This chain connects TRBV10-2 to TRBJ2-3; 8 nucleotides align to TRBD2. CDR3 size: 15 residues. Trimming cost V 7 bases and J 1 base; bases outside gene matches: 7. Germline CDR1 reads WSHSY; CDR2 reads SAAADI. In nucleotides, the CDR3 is TGCGCCAGCACGTTAACGGGAGGGGGCACAGATACGCAGTATTTT. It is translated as CASTLTGGGTDTQYF.